This TCR beta chain emerged from a study of OX40 agonist ivuxolimab in advanced cancers. In the study overall: Ivuxolimab doses were 0.01, 0.1, 0.3, 1.5, 3 or 10 mg/kg every 2 weeks.

If patients had autoimmune disease history or systemic immunosuppression, they were excluded. This CDR3 has 13 amino acids. The ends were cut back, 0 bases at V and 6 bases at J, with 9 bases in the middle. Germline loops: CDR1 KGHSH, CDR2 LQKENI. Clones were sequenced by immunoSEQ multiplex PCR, and TCRdb holds only the in-frame ones, with some missing. The sample lists about 110,000 clones; about 91% were seen once. In regard to this clone: Antigen specificity is unknown.

Overall study findings and caveats: CD4+ T cells averaged fewer expanded clones than CD8+ T cells.

Sequencing used CD4+ or CD8+ T cells sorted from blood, obtained in a trial of the OX40 agonist ivuxolimab. This chain joins TRBV18 and TRBJ2-7; D is ambiguous. The source of this sequence is an adult with an advanced solid tumor such as melanoma, head and neck, liver or kidney cancer. The CDR3 bases are TGTGCCAGCTCACCACCATCAGGTGGCGAGCAGTACTTC. This sequence encodes CASSPPSGGEQYF. Drawing the rest from reference TRBV18 and TRBJ2-7, the complete variable domain is NAGVMQNPRHLVRRRGQEARLRCSPMKGHSHVYWYRQLPEEGLKFMVYLQKENIIDESGMPKERFSAEFPKEGPSILRIQQVVRGDSAAYFCASSPPSGGEQYFGPGTRLTVT.